This TCR beta chain was recorded in a study of T-cell reconstitution after alpha-beta-depleted transplantation in children. Study-level findings and limits: Two months or so post-transplant, alpha-beta T cells reportedly derived from several hundred expanded graft clones. Some patients owed their high day-60 TCRbeta diversity to surviving recipient T cells and thymic progenitors. Newly produced T cells mostly accounted for T-cell counts and diversity one year post-transplant.

CDR3 length: 19 residues. CDR1 and CDR2 from the germline V gene are SGHAT and FQDESV (reference sequence). Trimming removed 3 bases at V and 5 bases at J, with 26 bases between. Preparing the TCRbeta library involved the use of unique molecular identifiers. MiXCR, run by TCRdb on the PCR reads, gives a single entry per CDR3 protein. The sample has a few hundred thousand distinct CDR3 sequences; roughly a tenth are singletons. This clonotype was counted between two and nine times. What it binds is not known. The source material was PBMCs, sampled before TCRalphabeta/CD19-depleted stem cell transplant. The receptor was isolated from a boy in the first two years of life with acute myeloid leukemia, due to receive a stem cell transplant. The V and J genes are TRBV11-1 and TRBJ2-1, with D perhaps being TRBD1 or TRBD2 (6 bases each). CDR3 loop: CASSLGGWTIPRDNNEQFF. DNA for the CDR3: TGTGCCAGCAGCTTGGGAGGCTGGACAATACCGAGGGACAACAATGAGCAGTTCTTC.